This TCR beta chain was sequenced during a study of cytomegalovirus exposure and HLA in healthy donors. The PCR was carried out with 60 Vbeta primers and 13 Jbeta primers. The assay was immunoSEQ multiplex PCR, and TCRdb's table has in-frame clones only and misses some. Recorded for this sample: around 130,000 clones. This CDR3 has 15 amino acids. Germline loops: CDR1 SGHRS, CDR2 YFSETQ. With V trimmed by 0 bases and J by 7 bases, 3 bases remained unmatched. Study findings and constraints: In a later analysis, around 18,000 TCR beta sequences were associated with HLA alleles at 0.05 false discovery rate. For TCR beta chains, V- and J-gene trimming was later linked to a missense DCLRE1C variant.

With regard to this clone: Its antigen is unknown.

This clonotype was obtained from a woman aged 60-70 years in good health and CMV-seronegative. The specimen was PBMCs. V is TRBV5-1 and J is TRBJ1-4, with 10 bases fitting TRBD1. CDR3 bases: TGCGCCAGCAGCTTGGAGACAGGGGGCTTTGAAAAACTGTTTTTT. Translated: CASSLETGGFEKLFF.